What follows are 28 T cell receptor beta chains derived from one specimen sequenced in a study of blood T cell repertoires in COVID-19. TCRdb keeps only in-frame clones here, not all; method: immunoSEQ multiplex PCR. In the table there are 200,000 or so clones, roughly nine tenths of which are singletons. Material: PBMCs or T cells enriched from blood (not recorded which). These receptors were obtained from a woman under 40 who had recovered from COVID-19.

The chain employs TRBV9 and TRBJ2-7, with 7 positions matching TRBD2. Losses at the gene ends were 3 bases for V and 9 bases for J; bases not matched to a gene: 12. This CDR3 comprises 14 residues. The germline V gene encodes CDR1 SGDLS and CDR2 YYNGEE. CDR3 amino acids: CASSDSGLGATQYF. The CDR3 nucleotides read TGTGCCAGCAGCGATAGCGGGCTGGGAGCAACGCAGTACTTC.

CDR3 sequence: CASSWNGSNSPLHF. CDR3 in DNA: TGTGCCAGCAGTTGGAACGGGAGTAATTCACCCCTCCACTTT. This chain links TRBV27 with TRBJ1-6; D remains unclear. The germline V gene encodes CDR1 MNHEY and CDR2 SMNVEV (reference sequence). The CDR3 is 14 amino acids. V shed 4 bases and J shed 6 bases, with 10 bases lying between them.

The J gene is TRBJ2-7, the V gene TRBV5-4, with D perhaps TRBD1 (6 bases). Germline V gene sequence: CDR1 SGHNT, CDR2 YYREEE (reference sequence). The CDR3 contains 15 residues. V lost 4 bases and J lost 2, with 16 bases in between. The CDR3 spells CASSSGRGTAYEQYF. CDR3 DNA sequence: TGTGCCAGCAGCAGTGGCAGGGGTACCGCCTACGAGCAGTACTTC. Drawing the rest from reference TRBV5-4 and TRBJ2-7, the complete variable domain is ETGVTQSPTHLIKTRGQQVTLRCSSQSGHNTVSWYQQALGQGPQFIFQYYREEENGRGNFPPRFSGLQFPNYSSELNVNALELDDSALYLCASSSGRGTAYEQYFGPGTRLTVT.

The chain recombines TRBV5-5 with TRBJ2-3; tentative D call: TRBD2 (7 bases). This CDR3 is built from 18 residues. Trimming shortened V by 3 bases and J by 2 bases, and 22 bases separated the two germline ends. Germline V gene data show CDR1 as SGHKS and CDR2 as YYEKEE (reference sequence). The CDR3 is CASSSPTSGGSTTDTQYF. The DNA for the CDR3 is TGTGCCAGCAGCTCACCCACTTCGGGGGGCAGTACCACAGATACGCAGTATTTT.

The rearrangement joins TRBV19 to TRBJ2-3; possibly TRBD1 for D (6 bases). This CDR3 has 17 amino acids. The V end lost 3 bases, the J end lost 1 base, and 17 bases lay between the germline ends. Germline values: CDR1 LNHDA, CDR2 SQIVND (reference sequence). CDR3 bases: TGTGCCAGTAGTATCACGAACAGGGCCCCTCGCACAGATACGCAGTATTTT. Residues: CASSITNRAPRTDTQYF.

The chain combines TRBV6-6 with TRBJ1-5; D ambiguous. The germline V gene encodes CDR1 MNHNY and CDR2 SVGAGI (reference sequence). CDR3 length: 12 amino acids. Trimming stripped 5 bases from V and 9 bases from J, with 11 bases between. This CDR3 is CASSRVGGPQHF. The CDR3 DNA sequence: TGTGCCAGCAGTCGGGTGGGAGGGCCCCAGCATTTT.

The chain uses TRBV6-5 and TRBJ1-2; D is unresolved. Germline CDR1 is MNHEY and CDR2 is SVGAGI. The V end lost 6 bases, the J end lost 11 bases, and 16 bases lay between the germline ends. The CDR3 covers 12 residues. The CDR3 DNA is TGTGCCAGCAGGGCCGGGAGCTTAGCGTACACCTTC. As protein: CASRAGSLAYTF.

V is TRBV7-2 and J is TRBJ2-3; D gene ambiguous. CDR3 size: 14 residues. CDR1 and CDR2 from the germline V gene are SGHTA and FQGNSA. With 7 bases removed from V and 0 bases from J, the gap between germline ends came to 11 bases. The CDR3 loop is CASTALTSTDTQYF. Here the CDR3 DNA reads TGTGCCAGCACCGCGTTGACTAGCACAGATACGCAGTATTTT.

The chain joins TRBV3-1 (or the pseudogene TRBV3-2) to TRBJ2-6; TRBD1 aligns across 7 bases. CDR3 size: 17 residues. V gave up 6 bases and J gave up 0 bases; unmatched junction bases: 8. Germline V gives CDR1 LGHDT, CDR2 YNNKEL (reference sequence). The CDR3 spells CASSPGTAFSGANVLTF. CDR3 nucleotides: TGTGCCAGCAGTCCCGGGACAGCGTTCTCTGGGGCCAACGTCCTGACTTTC.

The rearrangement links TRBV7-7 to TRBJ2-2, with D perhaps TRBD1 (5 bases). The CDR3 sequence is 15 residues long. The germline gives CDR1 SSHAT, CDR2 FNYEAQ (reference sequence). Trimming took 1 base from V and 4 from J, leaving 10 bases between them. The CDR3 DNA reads TGTGCCAGCAGCTTAGGAGCAGGGTCCACCGGGGAGCTGTTTTTT. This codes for CASSLGAGSTGELFF.

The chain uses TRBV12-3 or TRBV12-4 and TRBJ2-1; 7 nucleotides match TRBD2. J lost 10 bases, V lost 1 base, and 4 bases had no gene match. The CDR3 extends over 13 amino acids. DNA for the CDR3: TGTGCCAGCAGTTTAGTTAACGGGGGGGAGCAGTTCTTC. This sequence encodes CASSLVNGGEQFF.

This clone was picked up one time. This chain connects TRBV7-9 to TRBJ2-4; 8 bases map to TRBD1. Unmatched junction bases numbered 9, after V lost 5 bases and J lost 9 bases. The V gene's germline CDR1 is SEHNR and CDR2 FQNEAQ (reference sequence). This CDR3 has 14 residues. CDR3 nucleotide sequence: TGTGCCAGCAGCCCAGGACAGGGTAGGGGCATTCAGTACTTC. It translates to CASSPGQGRGIQYF.

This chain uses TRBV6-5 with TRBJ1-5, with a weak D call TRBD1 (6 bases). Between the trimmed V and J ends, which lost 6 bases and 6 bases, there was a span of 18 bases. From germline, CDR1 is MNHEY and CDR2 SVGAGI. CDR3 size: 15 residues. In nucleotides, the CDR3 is TGTGCCAGCAGACTATCGAGGGGAGGGGGTCAGCCCCAGCATTTT. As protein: CASRLSRGGGQPQHF.

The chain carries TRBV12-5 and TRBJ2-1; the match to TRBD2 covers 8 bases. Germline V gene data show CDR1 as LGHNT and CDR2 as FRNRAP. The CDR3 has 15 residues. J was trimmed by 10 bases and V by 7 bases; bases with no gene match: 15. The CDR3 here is CASANPVGLAFEQFF. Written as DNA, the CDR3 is TGTGCTAGTGCCAACCCCGTAGGACTAGCATTCGAGCAGTTCTTC.

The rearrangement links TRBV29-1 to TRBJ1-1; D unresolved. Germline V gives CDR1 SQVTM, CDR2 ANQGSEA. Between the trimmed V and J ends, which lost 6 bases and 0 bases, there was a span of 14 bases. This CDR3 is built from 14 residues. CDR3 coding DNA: TGCAGCGTGGAACAGTCCCTTATGAACACTGAAGCTTTCTTT. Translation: CSVEQSLMNTEAFF.

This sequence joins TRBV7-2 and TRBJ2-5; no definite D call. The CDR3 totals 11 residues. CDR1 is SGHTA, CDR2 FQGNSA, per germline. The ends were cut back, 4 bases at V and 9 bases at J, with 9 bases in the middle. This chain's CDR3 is CASSSFSAQYF. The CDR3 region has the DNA TGTGCCAGCAGCTCTTTCTCGGCCCAGTACTTC.

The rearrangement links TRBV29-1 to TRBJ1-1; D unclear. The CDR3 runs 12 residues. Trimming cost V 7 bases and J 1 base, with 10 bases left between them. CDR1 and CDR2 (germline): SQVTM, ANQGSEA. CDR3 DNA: TGCAGCGGCGGAAGTCGGAACACTGAAGCTTTCTTT. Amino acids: CSGGSRNTEAFF.

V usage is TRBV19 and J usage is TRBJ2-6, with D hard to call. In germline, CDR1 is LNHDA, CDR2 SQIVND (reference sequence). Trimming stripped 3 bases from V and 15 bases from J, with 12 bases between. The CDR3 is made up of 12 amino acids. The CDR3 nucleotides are TGTGCCAGTAGTATCAACACGGGTGCCCTGACTTTC. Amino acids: CASSINTGALTF.

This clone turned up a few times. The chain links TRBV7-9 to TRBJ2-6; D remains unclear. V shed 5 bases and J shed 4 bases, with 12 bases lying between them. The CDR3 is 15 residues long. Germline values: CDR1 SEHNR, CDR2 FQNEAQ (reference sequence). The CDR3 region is CASSTTRRGANVLTF. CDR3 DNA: TGTGCCAGCAGCACCACGCGGCGCGGGGCCAACGTCCTGACTTTC.

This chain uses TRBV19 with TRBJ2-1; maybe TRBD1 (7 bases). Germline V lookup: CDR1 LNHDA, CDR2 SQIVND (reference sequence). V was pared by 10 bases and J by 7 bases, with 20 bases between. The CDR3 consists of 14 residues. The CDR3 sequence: CATRRAGQQNEQFF. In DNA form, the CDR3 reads TGTGCCACCCGCCGGGCGGGACAGCAGAATGAGCAGTTCTTC. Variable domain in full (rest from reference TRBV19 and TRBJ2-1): DGGITQSPKYLFRKEGQNVTLSCEQNLNHDAMYWYRQDPGQGLRLIYYSQIVNDFQKGDIAEGYSVSREKKESFPLTVTSAQKNPTAFYLCATRRAGQQNEQFFGPGTRLTVL.

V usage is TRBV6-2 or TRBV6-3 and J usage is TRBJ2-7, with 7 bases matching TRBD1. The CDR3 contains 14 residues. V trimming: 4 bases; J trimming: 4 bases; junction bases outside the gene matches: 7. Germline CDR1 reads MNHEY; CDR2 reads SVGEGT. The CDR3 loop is CASSLTGEGYEQYF. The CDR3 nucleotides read TGTGCCAGCAGTTTAACAGGGGAAGGATACGAGCAGTACTTC.

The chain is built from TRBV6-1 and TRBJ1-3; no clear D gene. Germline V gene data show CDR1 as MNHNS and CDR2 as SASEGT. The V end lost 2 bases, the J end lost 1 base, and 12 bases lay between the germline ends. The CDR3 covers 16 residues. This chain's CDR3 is CASSEYKFSSGNTIYF. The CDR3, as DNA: TGTGCCAGCAGTGAATACAAGTTCAGTTCTGGAAACACCATATATTTT.

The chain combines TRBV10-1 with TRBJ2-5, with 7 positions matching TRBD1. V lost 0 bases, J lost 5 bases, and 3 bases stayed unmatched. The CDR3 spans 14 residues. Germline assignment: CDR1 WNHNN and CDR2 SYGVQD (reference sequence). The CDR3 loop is CASSESRGHETQYF. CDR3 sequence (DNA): TGCGCCAGCAGTGAGTCTAGGGGGCACGAGACCCAGTACTTC.

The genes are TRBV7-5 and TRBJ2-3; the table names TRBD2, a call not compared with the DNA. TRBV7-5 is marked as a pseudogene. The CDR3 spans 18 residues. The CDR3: CVRSLAVGSGGAMDTQYF. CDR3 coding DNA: TGTGTCAGAAGCTTAGCGGTTGGTAGCGGGGGGGCCATGGATACGCAGTATTTT.

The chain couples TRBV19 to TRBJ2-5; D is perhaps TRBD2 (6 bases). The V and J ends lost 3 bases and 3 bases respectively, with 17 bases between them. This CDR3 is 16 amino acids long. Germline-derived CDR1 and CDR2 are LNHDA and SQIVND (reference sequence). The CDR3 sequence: CASSMLTGVPEETQYF. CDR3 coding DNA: TGTGCCAGTAGTATGTTGACGGGGGTCCCGGAAGAGACCCAGTACTTC.

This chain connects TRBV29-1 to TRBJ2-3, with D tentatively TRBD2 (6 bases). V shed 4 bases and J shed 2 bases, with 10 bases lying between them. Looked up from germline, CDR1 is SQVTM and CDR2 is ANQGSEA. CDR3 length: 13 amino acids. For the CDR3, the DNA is TGCAGCGTTGTGTTAGCGGCCACAGATACGCAGTATTTT. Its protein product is CSVVLAATDTQYF.

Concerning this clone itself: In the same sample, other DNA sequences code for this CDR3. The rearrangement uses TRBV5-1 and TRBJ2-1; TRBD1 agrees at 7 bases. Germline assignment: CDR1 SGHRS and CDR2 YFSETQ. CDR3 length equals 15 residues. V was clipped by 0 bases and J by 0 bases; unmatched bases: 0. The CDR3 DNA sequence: TGCGCCAGCAGCTTGGGACAGGGCTCCTACAATGAGCAGTTCTTC. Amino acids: CASSLGQGSYNEQFF. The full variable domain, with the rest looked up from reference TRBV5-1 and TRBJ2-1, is KAGVTQTPRYLIKTRGQQVTLSCSPISGHRSVSWYQQTPGQGLQFLFEYFSETQRNKGNFPGRFSGRQFSNSRSEMNVSTLELGDSALYLCASSLGQGSYNEQFFGPGTRLTVL.

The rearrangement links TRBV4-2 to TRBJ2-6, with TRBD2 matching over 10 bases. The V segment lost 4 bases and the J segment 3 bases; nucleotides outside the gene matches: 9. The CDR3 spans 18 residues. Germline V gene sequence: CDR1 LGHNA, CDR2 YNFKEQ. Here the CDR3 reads CASSLRSGGAFGANVLTF. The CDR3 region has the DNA TGTGCCAGCAGCCTCAGAAGCGGGGGGGCCTTTGGGGCCAACGTCCTGACTTTC.